The clone carrying this TCR beta chain came up many times. The antigen remains unidentified. Germline values: CDR1 SGHNT, CDR2 YYREEE (reference sequence). V was shortened by 4 bases and J by 6 bases, with 14 bases between the two germline ends. The CDR3 totals 15 residues. The sample comes from a study of Graves' ophthalmopathy and Graves' hyperthyroidism. Study-wide results and caveats: Ophthalmopathy progression predictions by the model showed 72.22% specificity and 60% to 71% sensitivity. In blood appeared most of the expanded thyroid clonotypes whose frequency exceeded 0.001.

Certain patients, namely those with other autoimmune diseases, uncontrolled infections, pregnancy or lactation, were excluded. From RNA, the CDR3 regions of TCR beta chains were amplified and sequenced. The library came from an HTBI-primed first-round RT-PCR and a second-round multiplex PCR. TCRdb re-called the multiplex PCR reads through MiXCR, storing one row per CDR3 protein. Of about 1.1 million distinct CDR3 sequences in the sample, 36% were seen once. V and J are TRBV5-4 and TRBJ1-6; D possibly corresponds to TRBD1 (6 bases). The sequencing sample was made of peripheral blood or thyroid tissue (not recorded which). The TCR originated in an adult man with Graves' hyperthyroidism. The CDR3 protein is CASSESSRGNSPLHF. The CDR3 DNA reads as TGTGCCAGCAGCGAGTCTTCCAGGGGTAATTCACCCCTCCACTTT.